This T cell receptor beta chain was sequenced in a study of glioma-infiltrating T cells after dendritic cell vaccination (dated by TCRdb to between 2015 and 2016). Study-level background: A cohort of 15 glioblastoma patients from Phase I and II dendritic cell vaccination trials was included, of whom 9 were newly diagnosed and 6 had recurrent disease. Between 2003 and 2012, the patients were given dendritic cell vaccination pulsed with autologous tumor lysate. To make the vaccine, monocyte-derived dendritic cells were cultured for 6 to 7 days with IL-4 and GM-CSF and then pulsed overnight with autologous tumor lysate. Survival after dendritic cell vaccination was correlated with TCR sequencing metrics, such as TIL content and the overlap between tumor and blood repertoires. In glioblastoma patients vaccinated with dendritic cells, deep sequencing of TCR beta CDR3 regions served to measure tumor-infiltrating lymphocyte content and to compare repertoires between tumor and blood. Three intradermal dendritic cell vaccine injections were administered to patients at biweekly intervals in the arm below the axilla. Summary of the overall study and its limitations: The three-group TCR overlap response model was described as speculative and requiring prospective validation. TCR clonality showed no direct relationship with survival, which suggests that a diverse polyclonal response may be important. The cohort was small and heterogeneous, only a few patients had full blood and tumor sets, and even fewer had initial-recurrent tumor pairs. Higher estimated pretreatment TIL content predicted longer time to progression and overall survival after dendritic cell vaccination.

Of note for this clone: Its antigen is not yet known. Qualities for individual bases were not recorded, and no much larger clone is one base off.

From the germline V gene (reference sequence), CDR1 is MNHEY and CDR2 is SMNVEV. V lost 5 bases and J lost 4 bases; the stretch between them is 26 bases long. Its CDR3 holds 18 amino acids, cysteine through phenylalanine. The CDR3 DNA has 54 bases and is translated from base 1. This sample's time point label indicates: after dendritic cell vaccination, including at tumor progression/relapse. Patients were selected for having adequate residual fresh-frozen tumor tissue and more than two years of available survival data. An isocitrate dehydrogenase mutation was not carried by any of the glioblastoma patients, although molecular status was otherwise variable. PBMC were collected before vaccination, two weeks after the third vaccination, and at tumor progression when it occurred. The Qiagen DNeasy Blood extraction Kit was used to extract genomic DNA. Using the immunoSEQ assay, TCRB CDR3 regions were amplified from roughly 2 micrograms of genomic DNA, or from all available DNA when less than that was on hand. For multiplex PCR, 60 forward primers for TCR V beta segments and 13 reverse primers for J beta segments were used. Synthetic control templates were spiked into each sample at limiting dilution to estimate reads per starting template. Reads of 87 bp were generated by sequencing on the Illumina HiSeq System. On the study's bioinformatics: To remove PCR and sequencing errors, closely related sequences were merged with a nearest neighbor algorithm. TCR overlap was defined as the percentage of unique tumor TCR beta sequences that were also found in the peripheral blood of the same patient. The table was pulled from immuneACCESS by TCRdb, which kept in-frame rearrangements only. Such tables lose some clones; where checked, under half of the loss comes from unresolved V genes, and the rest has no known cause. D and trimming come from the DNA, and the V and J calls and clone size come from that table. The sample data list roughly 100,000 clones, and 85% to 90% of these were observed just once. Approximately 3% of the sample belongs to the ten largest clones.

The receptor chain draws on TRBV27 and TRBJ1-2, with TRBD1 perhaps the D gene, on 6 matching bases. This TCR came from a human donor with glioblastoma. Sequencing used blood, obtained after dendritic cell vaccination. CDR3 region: CASSPQRTVKRDSYGYTF. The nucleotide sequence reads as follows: TGTGCCAGCAGTCCTCAAAGGACAGTTAAAAGGGATAGCTATGGCTACACCTTC.